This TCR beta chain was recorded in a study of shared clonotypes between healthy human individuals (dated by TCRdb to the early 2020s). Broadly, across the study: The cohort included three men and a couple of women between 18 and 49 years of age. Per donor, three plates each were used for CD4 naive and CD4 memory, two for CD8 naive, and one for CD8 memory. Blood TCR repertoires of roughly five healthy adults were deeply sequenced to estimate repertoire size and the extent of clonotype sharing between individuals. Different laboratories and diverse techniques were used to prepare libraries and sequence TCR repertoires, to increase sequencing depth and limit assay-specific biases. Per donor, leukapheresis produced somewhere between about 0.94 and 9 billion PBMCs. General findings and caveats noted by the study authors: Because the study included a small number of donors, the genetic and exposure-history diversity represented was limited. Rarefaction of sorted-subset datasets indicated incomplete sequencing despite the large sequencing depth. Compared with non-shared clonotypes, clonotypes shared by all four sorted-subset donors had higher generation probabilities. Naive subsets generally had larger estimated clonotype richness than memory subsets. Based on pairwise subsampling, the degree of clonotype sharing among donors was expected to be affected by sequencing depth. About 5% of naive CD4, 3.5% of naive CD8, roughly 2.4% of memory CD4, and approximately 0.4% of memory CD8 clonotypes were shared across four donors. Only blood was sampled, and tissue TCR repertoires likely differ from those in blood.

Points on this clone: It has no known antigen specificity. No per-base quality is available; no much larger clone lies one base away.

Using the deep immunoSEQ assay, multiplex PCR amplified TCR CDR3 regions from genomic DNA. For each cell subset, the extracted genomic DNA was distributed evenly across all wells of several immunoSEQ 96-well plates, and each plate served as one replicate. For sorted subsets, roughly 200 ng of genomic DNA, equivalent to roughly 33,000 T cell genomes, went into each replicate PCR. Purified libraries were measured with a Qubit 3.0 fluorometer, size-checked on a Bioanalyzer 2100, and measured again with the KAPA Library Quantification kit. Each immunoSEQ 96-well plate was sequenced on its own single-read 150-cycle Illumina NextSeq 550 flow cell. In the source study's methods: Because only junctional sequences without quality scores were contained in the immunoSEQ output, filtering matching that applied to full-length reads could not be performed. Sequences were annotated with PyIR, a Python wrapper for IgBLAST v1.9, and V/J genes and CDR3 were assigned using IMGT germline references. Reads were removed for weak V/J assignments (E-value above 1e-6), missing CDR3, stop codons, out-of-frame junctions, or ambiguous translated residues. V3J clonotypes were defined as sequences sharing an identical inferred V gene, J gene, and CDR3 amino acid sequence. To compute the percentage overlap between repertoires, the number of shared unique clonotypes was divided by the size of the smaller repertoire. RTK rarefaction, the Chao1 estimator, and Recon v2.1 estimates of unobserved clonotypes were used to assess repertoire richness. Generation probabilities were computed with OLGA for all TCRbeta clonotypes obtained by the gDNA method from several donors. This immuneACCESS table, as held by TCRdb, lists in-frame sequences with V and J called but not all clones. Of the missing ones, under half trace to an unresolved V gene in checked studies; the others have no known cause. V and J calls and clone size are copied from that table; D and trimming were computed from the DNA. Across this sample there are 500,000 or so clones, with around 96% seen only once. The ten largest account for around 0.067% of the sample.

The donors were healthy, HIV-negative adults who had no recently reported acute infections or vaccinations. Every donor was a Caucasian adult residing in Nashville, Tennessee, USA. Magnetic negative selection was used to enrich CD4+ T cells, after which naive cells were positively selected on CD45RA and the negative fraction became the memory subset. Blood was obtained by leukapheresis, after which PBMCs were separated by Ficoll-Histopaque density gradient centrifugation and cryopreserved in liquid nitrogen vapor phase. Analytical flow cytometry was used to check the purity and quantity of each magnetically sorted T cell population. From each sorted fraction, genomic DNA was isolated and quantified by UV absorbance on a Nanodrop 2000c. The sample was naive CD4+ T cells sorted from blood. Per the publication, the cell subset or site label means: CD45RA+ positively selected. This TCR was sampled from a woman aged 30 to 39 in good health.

The DNA is TGTGCCAGCTCACCACCTTCAGGGGGGCCTGAAGCTTTCTTT. Translated, it reads CASSPPSGGPEAFF. The rearrangement combines TRBV18 with TRBJ1-1; TRBD1 lines up with 7 middle nucleotides. Here V drops 0 bases and J drops 6 bases, and the junction holds 4 bases not matched to any gene. The CDR3 numbers 14 residues from cysteine through phenylalanine. Only the CDR3 portion is preserved as DNA: 42 bases, with reading frame beginning at the first base. Sequences KGHSH (CDR1) and LQKENI (CDR2) are obtained from the germline V gene. The reference TRBV18 and TRBJ1-1 proteins fill in what lies around the CDR3, so the full variable domain reads NAGVMQNPRHLVRRRGQEARLRCSPMKGHSHVYWYRQLPEEGLKFMVYLQKENIIDESGMPKERFSAEFPKEGPSILRIQQVVRGDSAAYFCASSPPSGGPEAFFGQGTRLTVV.